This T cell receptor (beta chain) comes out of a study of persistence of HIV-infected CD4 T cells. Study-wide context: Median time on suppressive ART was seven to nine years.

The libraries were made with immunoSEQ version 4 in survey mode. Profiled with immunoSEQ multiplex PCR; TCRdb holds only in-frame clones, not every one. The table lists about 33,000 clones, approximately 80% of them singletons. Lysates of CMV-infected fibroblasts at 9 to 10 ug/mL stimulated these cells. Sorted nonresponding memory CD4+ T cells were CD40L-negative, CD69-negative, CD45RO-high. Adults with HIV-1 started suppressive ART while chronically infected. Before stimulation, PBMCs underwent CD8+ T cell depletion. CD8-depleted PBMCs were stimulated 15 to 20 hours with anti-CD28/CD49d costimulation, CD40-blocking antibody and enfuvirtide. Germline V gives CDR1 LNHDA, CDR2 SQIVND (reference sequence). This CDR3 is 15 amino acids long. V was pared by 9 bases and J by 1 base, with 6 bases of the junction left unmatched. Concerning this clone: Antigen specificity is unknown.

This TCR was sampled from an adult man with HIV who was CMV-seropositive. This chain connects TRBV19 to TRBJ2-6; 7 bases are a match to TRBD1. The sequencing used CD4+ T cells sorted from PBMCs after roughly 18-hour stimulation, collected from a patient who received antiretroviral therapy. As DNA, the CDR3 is TGTGCCAGCCTCTCAGGGGGATCTGGGGCCAACGTCCTGACTTTC. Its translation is CASLSGGSGANVLTF.